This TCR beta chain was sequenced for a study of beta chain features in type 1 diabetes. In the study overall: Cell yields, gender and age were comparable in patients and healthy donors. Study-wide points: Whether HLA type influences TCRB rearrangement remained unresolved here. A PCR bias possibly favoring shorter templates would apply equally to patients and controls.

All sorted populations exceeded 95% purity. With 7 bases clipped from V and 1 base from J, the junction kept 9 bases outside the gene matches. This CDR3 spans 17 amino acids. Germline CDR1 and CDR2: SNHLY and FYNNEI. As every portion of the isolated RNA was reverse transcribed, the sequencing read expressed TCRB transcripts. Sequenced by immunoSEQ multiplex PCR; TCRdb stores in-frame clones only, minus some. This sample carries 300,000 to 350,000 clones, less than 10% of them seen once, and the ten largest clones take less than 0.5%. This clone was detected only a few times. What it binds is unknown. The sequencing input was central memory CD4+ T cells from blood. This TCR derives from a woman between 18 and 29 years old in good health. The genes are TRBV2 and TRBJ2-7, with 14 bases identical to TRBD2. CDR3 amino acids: CASNLARLAGGSYEQYF. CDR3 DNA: TGTGCCAGCAATCTGGCTAGACTAGCGGGAGGGTCCTACGAGCAGTACTTC.